What follows are 27 T cell receptor beta chains derived from one specimen sequenced in a study of blood T cell repertoires in COVID-19. Sequencing was performed with immunoSEQ multiplex PCR; in TCRdb, only in-frame clones are kept and a portion is missing. Of fewer than 500,000 clones listed, roughly nine tenths were seen once; the top ten hold more than 0.95%. The sequenced sample was PBMCs or T cells enriched from blood (not recorded which). These receptors all come from a man between 25 and 39 years old who had recovered from COVID-19.

This chain joins TRBV19 and TRBJ2-7; TRBD2 agrees at 9 bases. V dropped 6 bases and J dropped 0; count of bases not matched to a gene: 6. Germline-derived CDR1 and CDR2 are LNHDA and SQIVND (reference sequence). The CDR3 has 15 residues. The CDR3 loop reads CASRLAGKSSYEQYF. DNA of the CDR3: TGTGCCAGTAGACTAGCGGGTAAGAGCTCCTACGAGCAGTACTTC.

This chain connects TRBV9 to TRBJ2-1, with 9 bases identical to TRBD2. The trim removed 0 bases at V and 4 bases at J, leaving 5 bases unmatched. The CDR3 is 16 amino acids. Germline CDR1 and CDR2: SGDLS and YYNGEE. CDR3 sequence (DNA): TGTGCCAGCAGCGTAGGCCTAGCGGGATTTTACAATGAGCAGTTCTTC. Protein product: CASSVGLAGFYNEQFF.

The rearrangement joins TRBV28 to TRBJ2-3; 9 positions agree with TRBD2. CDR3 length equals 15 residues. J was trimmed by 6 bases and V by 3 bases; bases with no gene match: 7. CDR1 and CDR2 from the germline V gene are MDHEN and SYDVKM. The CDR3 DNA follows: TGTGCCAGCAGTTTTGTAGCGGGAGTTTCCGATACGCAGTATTTT. Protein: CASSFVAGVSDTQYF.

This chain links TRBV5-1 with TRBJ2-1, with D unresolved. Germline loops: CDR1 SGHRS, CDR2 YFSETQ. CDR3 length: 14 residues. With 2 bases removed from V and 9 bases from J, the gap between germline ends came to 15 bases. CDR3 sequence reads: CASSLKPPQAEQFF. The CDR3 DNA reads TGCGCCAGCAGCTTAAAGCCCCCCCAGGCTGAGCAGTTCTTC.

V is TRBV30 and J is TRBJ2-3, with 8 bases fitting TRBD1. V lost 2 bases, J lost 1 base, and 11 bases stayed unmatched. CDR3 length: 17 amino acids. Germline lookup yields CDR1 GTSNPN and CDR2 SVGIG (reference sequence). The CDR3 nucleotides are TGTGCCTGGAGTCCTAGGGCCGGGACAGGACGCACAGATACGCAGTATTTT. Translation gives CAWSPRAGTGRTDTQYF.

The chain carries TRBV4-2 and TRBJ2-7; D unclear. The V gene's germline CDR1 is LGHNA and CDR2 YNFKEQ. V was clipped by 0 bases and J by 12 bases, with 15 bases between them. The CDR3 has 13 amino acids. CDR3: CASSQDLSRVAYF. As DNA, the CDR3 is TGTGCCAGCAGCCAAGATCTATCGAGAGTCGCGTACTTC.

The chain uses TRBV3-1 (or the pseudogene TRBV3-2) and TRBJ2-3, with D perhaps matching TRBD2 (5 bases). CDR3 length equals 12 residues. V lost 6 bases to trimming and J lost 7 bases, with 11 bases between them. CDR1 LGHDT and CDR2 YNNKEL come from the germline V gene (reference sequence). The CDR3 here is CASRDWGNTQYF. The CDR3 DNA reads as TGTGCCAGCAGGGACTGGGGAAATACGCAGTATTTT.

This clone was detected only once. The CDR3: CATSGGWNTEAFF. CDR3 DNA sequence: TGTGCCACCTCCGGGGGGTGGAACACTGAAGCTTTCTTT. The chain has TRBV28 and TRBJ1-1, with D maybe TRBD1 (5 bases). The CDR3 is 13 amino acids. V was pared by 10 bases and J by 1 base, with 13 bases between. CDR1 is MDHEN, CDR2 SYDVKM, per germline.

This chain uses TRBV6-5 with TRBJ2-7; 11 bases agree with TRBD2. CDR3 length: 14 residues. The germline V gene encodes CDR1 MNHEY and CDR2 SVGAGI. Losses at the gene ends were 5 bases for V and 7 bases for J; bases not matched to a gene: 7. CDR3: CASSQLAGVREQYF. The CDR3 DNA reads TGTGCCAGCAGTCAACTAGCGGGAGTAAGAGAGCAGTACTTC.

The V gene is TRBV6-1, the J gene TRBJ2-5; a possible D gene is TRBD2 (6 bases). The CDR3 extends over 16 amino acids. Trimming took off 2 bases at V and 2 bases at J, with 15 bases between the two ends. Germline values: CDR1 MNHNS, CDR2 SASEGT. The CDR3 region is CASSERREVGQETQYF. The CDR3 DNA sequence: TGTGCCAGCAGTGAACGGCGGGAAGTCGGGCAAGAGACCCAGTACTTC.

The genes are TRBV27 and TRBJ2-1, with 7 bases matching TRBD1. CDR1 and CDR2 (germline): MNHEY, SMNVEV (reference sequence). This CDR3 comprises 12 residues. The V and J ends lost 7 bases and 15 bases, in that order; junction bases with no gene match: 12. The chain's CDR3 is CASNRGTGQLFF. Here the CDR3 DNA reads TGTGCCAGCAATCGAGGTACGGGACAGTTGTTCTTC.

The V gene is TRBV19, the J gene TRBJ2-3, with D possibly matching TRBD2 (6 bases). The CDR3 length is 14 residues. The germline CDR1 and CDR2 sequences are LNHDA and SQIVND (reference sequence). Trimming removed 6 bases at V and 4 bases at J, with 14 bases between. The CDR3 sequence is CASSRLVGADTQYF. As DNA, the CDR3 is TGTGCCAGTAGCAGACTAGTTGGCGCAGATACGCAGTATTTT.

This chain uses TRBV5-1 with TRBJ1-2, with a weak D call TRBD1 (5 bases). Trimming stripped 0 bases from V and 6 bases from J, with 18 bases between. The CDR3 has 16 amino acids. Looked up from germline, CDR1 is SGHRS and CDR2 is YFSETQ. CDR3: CASSLAFGQKVDGYTF. The CDR3 region has the DNA TGCGCCAGCAGCTTGGCCTTCGGACAAAAAGTGGATGGCTACACCTTC.

The gene calls are TRBV6-5 and TRBJ1-5; D remains unclear. V dropped 0 bases and J dropped 7 bases, with 7 bases sitting between them. CDR3 length: 13 amino acids. Per the germline V gene, CDR1 is MNHEY and CDR2 is SVGAGI. CDR3 protein: CASSYSREQPQHF. CDR3 bases: TGTGCCAGCAGTTACTCTCGAGAGCAGCCCCAGCATTTT.

This clone was detected only a few times. The J gene is TRBJ1-1, the V gene TRBV5-1; no reliable D call. In germline, CDR1 is SGHRS, CDR2 YFSETQ. V lost 0 bases and J 1 base, leaving 10 bases between the germline ends. The CDR3 runs 15 residues. The CDR3 is CASSLGSGWNTEAFF. The CDR3 region has the DNA TGCGCCAGCAGCTTGGGATCGGGGTGGAACACTGAAGCTTTCTTT.

The rearrangement uses TRBV28 and TRBJ2-7, with 7 bases identical to TRBD1. CDR3 length equals 14 residues. V gave up 6 bases and J gave up 1 base; unmatched junction bases: 6. CDR1 is MDHEN, CDR2 SYDVKM, per germline. The CDR3 spells CASRWTGRSYEQYF. The DNA for the CDR3 is TGTGCCAGCAGATGGACAGGACGGTCCTACGAGCAGTACTTC.

This chain links TRBV30 with TRBJ1-4, with D perhaps TRBD1 (5 bases). The germline V and J ends were trimmed by 6 bases and 5 bases, with 19 bases remaining between them. The CDR3 runs to 15 residues. The germline CDR1 and CDR2 sequences are GTSNPN and SVGIG (reference sequence). The CDR3 sequence: CACAGRAYMNEKLFF. DNA for the CDR3: TGTGCCTGTGCAGGGCGCGCCTATATGAATGAAAAACTGTTTTTT.

V gene TRBV3-1 (or the pseudogene TRBV3-2) combines with J gene TRBJ1-1; 10 bases align to TRBD1. Germline loops: CDR1 LGHDT, CDR2 YNNKEL (reference sequence). The CDR3 runs to 15 residues. V shed 3 bases and J 5 bases; nucleotides not matched to a gene: 6. CDR3 loop: CASSQGQGIGTEAFF. As DNA, the CDR3 is TGTGCCAGCAGCCAGGGACAGGGGATTGGGACTGAAGCTTTCTTT.

The V and J genes are TRBV9 and TRBJ1-2; D is ambiguous. Germline V gene sequence: CDR1 SGDLS, CDR2 YYNGEE. V was cut by 3 bases and J by 1 base, with 10 bases left in between. The CDR3 sequence is 14 residues long. This chain's CDR3 is CASSAPGINYGYTF. The DNA for the CDR3 is TGTGCCAGCAGCGCGCCAGGCATTAACTATGGCTACACCTTC.

The rearrangement uses TRBV12-5 and TRBJ2-5; tentatively, D is TRBD2 (6 bases). The CDR3 length is 15 residues. Germline CDR1 LGHNT, CDR2 FRNRAP. V lost 6 bases to trimming and J lost 4 bases, with 18 bases between them. The CDR3 sequence is CASGLGTGVPETQYF. As DNA, the CDR3 is TGTGCTAGTGGACTCGGGACGGGAGTCCCAGAGACCCAGTACTTC.

DNA of the CDR3: TGTGCTAGTGGTTTGTTAAGGGAGGGCAATGAGCAGTTCTTC. Translating it yields CASGLLREGNEQFF. This chain links TRBV12-5 with TRBJ2-1; TRBD2 matches at 7 bases. This CDR3 spans 14 amino acids. The ends lost 2 bases at V and 6 bases at J; junction bases unmatched: 4. Germline V CDR1 and CDR2: LGHNT, FRNRAP.

The chain carries TRBV7-3 and TRBJ2-2; 10 bases are a match to TRBD2. The CDR3 spans 16 residues. Germline-derived CDR1 and CDR2 are SGHTA and FQGTGA. V lost 5 bases and J lost 5; bases outside the gene matches: 8. As DNA, the CDR3 is TGTGCCAGCAGCCTACGGACTAGCGGCCTAACCGGGGAGCTGTTTTTT. Residues: CASSLRTSGLTGELFF.

In this sample, this clone turned up once. The gene calls are TRBV5-6 and TRBJ2-7; 9 nucleotides align to TRBD1. From germline, CDR1 is SGHDT and CDR2 YYEEEE. J was trimmed by 4 bases and V by 3 bases; bases with no gene match: 2. The CDR3 has 13 residues. This CDR3 is CASSWDRVYEQYF. For the CDR3, the DNA is TGTGCCAGCAGCTGGGACAGGGTTTACGAGCAGTACTTC.

The chain combines TRBV30 with TRBJ1-5; 7 nucleotides align to TRBD1. V dropped 2 bases and J dropped 4; count of bases not matched to a gene: 11. Germline CDR1 and CDR2: GTSNPN and SVGIG (reference sequence). The CDR3 is made up of 16 amino acids. As DNA, the CDR3 is TGTGCCTGGAGTCCAGGGGGTAAGGCTGGAAATCAGCCCCAGCATTTT. This codes for CAWSPGGKAGNQPQHF.

The gene calls are TRBV24-1 and TRBJ1-5; unclear D gene. This CDR3 is built from 12 residues. The germline V gene has CDR1 KGHDR and CDR2 SFDVKD. V lost 3 bases and J 4 bases, leaving 3 bases between the germline ends. In DNA, the CDR3 is TGTGCCACCAGTGATCCTAATCAGCCCCAGCATTTT. As protein: CATSDPNQPQHF.

The V call is TRBV3-1 (or the pseudogene TRBV3-2), the J call TRBJ1-4, with no clear D. The CDR3 runs 19 residues. Germline-derived CDR1 and CDR2 are LGHDT and YNNKEL (reference sequence). Trimming removed 2 bases from V and 1 base from J, with 20 bases in between. The CDR3 is CASSQRRGLTVVTNEKLFF. The CDR3 nucleotides read TGTGCCAGCAGCCAACGGAGAGGACTCACAGTGGTAACTAATGAAAAACTGTTTTTT.

This clone has a single count. The chain employs TRBV9 and TRBJ2-2; TRBD2 agrees at 10 bases. This CDR3 comprises 18 residues. Germline CDR1 SGDLS, CDR2 YYNGEE. V lost 1 base to trimming and J lost 5 bases; unmatched junction nucleotides: 11. CDR3 DNA: TGTGCCAGCAGCGTACCGTCCAGGGCTAGCGGGAGTACCGGGGAGCTGTTTTTT. It specifies CASSVPSRASGSTGELFF.